This entry lists 6 T cell receptor beta chains sequenced from one sample in a study of T cell responses to AZD1222 COVID-19 vaccine. Sequencing used immunoSEQ multiplex PCR; TCRdb keeps in-frame clones, though not all of them. The sample has approximately 150,000 clones, 80% to 90% seen once. The sample in question was peripheral blood, obtained on day 0 of AZD1222 vaccination. These receptors all stem from an adult in good health.

As regards this clone: In the same sample, other DNA sequences code for this CDR3. The chain has TRBV9 and TRBJ2-5, with 9 positions matching TRBD2. The ends lost 4 bases at V and 2 bases at J; junction bases unmatched: 3. The CDR3 totals 14 residues. Germline-derived CDR1 and CDR2 are SGDLS and YYNGEE. This CDR3 reads CASSPSGNQETQYF. The DNA of the CDR3 is TGTGCCAGCAGCCCTAGCGGGAATCAAGAGACCCAGTACTTC.

This chain connects TRBV6-5 to TRBJ1-5, with D maybe TRBD1 (5 bases). The length of the CDR3 is 13 residues. V shed 5 bases and J shed 9 bases, with 14 bases lying between them. The germline V gene encodes CDR1 MNHEY and CDR2 SVGAGI. This chain's CDR3 is CASSQQESRPQHF. In DNA form, the CDR3 reads TGTGCCAGCAGTCAACAGGAGTCGAGGCCCCAGCATTTT.

This chain uses TRBV6-5 with TRBJ2-1, with a possible D match to TRBD2 (5 bases). The CDR3 covers 13 residues. Trimming stripped 7 bases from V and 4 bases from J, with 11 bases between. Germline loops: CDR1 MNHEY, CDR2 SVGAGI. This CDR3 reads CASNDRGYNEQFF. DNA of the CDR3: TGTGCCAGCAACGACCGGGGATACAATGAGCAGTTCTTC.

The chain recombines TRBV7-8 with TRBJ1-2; the D is unclear. Germline V gene data show CDR1 as SGHVS and CDR2 as FQNEAQ. CDR3 length: 16 residues. The V gene lost 0 bases and the J gene lost 5 bases, with 16 bases spanning the gap. CDR3: CASSLASREGLYGYTF. The CDR3 coding sequence is TGTGCCAGCAGCTTAGCGTCAAGGGAAGGGCTATATGGCTACACCTTC.

The chain is built from TRBV2 and TRBJ2-7, with 8 bases fitting TRBD1. V lost 1 base, J lost 4 bases, and 3 bases stayed unmatched. This CDR3 has 14 amino acids. Germline V lookup: CDR1 SNHLY, CDR2 FYNNEI. The CDR3 protein is CASSEGWDRYEQYF. In nucleotides, the CDR3 is TGTGCCAGCAGTGAAGGGTGGGACAGGTACGAGCAGTACTTC.

The CDR3 region is CASSQSSGSSYEQYF. The CDR3 DNA is TGTGCCAGCAGCCAATCTAGCGGGAGCTCCTACGAGCAGTACTTC. The chain links TRBV3-1 (or the pseudogene TRBV3-2) to TRBJ2-7, with 10 bases identical to TRBD2. The germline CDR1 and CDR2 sequences are LGHDT and YNNKEL (reference sequence). This CDR3 has 15 residues. V lost 2 bases and J lost 0; bases outside the gene matches: 1.